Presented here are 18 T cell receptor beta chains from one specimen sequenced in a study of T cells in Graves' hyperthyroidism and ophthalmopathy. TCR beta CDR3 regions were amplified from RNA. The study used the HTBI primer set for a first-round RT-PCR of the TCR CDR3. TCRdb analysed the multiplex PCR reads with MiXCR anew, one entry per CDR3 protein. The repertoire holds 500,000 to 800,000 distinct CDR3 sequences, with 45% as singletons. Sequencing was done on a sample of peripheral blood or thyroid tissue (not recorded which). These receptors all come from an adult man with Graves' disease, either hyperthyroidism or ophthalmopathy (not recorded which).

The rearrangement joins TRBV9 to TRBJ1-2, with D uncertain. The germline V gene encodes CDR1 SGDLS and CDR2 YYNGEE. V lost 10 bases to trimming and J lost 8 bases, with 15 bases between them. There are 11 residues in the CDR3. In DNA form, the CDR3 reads TGTGCCTCCAACGGGGATGACGGCTACACCTTC. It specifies CASNGDDGYTF.

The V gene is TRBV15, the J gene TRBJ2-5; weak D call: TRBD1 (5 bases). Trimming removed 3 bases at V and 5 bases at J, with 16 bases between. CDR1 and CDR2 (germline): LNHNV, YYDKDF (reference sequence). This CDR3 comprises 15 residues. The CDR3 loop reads CATSSEPGADETQYF. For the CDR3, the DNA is TGTGCCACCAGCAGTGAACCTGGGGCGGATGAGACCCAGTACTTC.

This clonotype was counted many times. The chain's CDR3 is CASSEAGTDQPQHF. In DNA, the CDR3 is TGTGCCAGCAGTGAAGCCGGGACAGATCAGCCCCAGCATTTT. The chain carries TRBV25-1 and TRBJ1-5; 7 bases fit TRBD1. This CDR3 is built from 14 residues. Trimming cost V 2 bases and J 5 bases; bases outside gene matches: 3. Germline V lookup: CDR1 MGHDK, CDR2 SYGVNS. Using reference TRBV25-1 and TRBJ1-5 for the parts outside the CDR3, the full variable domain is EADIYQTPRYLVIGTGKKITLECSQTMGHDKMYWYQQDPGMELHLIHYSYGVNSTEKGDLSSESTVSRIRTEHFPLTLESARPSHTSQYLCASSEAGTDQPQHFGDGTRLSIL.

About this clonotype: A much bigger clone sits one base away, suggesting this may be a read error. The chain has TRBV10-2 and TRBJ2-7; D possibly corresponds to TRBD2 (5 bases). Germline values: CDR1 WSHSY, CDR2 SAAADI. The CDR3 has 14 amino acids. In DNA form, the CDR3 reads TGTGCCAGCAGTGTGGTCGGGAACTCCTACGAGCAGTACTTC. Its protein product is CASSVVGNSYEQYF.

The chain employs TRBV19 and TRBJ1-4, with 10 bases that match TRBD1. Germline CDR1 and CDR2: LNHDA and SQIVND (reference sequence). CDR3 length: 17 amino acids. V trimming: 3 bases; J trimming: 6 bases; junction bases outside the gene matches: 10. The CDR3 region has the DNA TGTGCCAGTAGTATGGGACAGGGGCGATGGGGCGATGAAAAACTGTTTTTT. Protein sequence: CASSMGQGRWGDEKLFF.

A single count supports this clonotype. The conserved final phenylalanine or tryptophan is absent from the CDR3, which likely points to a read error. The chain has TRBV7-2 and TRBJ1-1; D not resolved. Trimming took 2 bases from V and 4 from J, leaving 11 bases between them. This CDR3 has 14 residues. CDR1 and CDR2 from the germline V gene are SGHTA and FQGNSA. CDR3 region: CASSLTSDGTEAFS. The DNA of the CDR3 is TGTGCCAGCAGCTTAACCTCGGACGGCACTGAAGCTTTCTCT.

CDR3 sequence reads: CASSYDGTSSYEQYF. The CDR3 DNA reads TGTGCCAGTAGTTACGACGGGACTAGCTCCTACGAGCAGTACTTC. This chain joins TRBV19 and TRBJ2-7; 8 bases line up with TRBD2. Germline V gene data show CDR1 as LNHDA and CDR2 as SQIVND (reference sequence). CDR3 length equals 15 residues. The trim removed 5 bases at V and 0 bases at J, leaving 6 bases unmatched.

The CDR3 is CASSQGWTDQAFF. CDR3 coding DNA: TGCGCCAGCAGCCAGGGGTGGACTGACCAAGCTTTCTTT. The rearrangement links TRBV4-1 to TRBJ1-1; D is ambiguous. V gave up 3 bases and J gave up 9 bases, with 14 bases separating them. This CDR3 has 13 amino acids. Germline lookup yields CDR1 MGHRA and CDR2 YSYEKL.

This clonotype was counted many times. The CDR3 sequence is CSARQYQETQYF. The CDR3 DNA reads TGCAGTGCCCGACAGTACCAAGAGACCCAGTACTTC. The chain uses TRBV20-1 and TRBJ2-5; D might be TRBD1 (5 bases). Trimming took off 6 bases at V and 0 bases at J, with 8 bases between the two ends. Germline V gives CDR1 DFQATT, CDR2 SNEGSKA (reference sequence). This CDR3 is built from 12 residues.

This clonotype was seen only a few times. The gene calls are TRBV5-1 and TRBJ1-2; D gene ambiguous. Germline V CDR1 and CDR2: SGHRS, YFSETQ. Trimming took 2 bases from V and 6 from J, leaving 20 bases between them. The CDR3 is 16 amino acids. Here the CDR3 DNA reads TGCGCCAGCAGCTTTAATCCTTCATCGGGCTCTCATGGCTACACCTTC. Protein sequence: CASSFNPSSGSHGYTF.

In DNA form, the CDR3 reads TGCAGCGTGGGGACAGGGTTCGAGCAGTACTTC. Translated, it gives CSVGTGFEQYF. V gene TRBV29-1 combines with J gene TRBJ2-7, with 9 bases fitting TRBD1. The V gene's germline CDR1 is SQVTM and CDR2 ANQGSEA. V lost 6 bases, J lost 6 bases, and 3 bases stayed unmatched. The CDR3 length is 11 residues.

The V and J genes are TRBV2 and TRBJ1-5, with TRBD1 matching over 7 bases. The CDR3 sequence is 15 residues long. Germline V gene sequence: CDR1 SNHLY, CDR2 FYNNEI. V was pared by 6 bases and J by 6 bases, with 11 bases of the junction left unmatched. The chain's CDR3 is CASRGAEGGSQPQHF. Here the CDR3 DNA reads TGTGCCAGCAGGGGAGCAGAAGGGGGCAGTCAGCCCCAGCATTTT. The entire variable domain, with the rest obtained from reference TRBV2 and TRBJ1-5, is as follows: EPEVTQTPSHQVTQMGQEVILRCVPISNHLYFYWYRQILGQKVEFLVSFYNNEISEKSEIFDDQFSVERPDGSNFTLKIRSTKLEDSAMYFCASRGAEGGSQPQHFGDGTRLSIL.

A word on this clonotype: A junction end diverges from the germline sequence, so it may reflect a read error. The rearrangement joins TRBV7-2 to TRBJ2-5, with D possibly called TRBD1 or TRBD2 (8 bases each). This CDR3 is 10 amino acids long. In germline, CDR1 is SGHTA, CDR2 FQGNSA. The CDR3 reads CASSRGGQDF. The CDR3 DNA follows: TGTGCCAGCAGCCGGGGGGGACAGGACTTC. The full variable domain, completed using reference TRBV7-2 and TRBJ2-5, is GAGVSQSPSNKVTEKGKDVELRCDPISGHTALYWYRQSLGQGLEFLIYFQGNSAPDKSGLPSDRFSAERTGGSVSTLTIQRTQQEDSAVYLCASSRGGQDFGPGTRLLVL.

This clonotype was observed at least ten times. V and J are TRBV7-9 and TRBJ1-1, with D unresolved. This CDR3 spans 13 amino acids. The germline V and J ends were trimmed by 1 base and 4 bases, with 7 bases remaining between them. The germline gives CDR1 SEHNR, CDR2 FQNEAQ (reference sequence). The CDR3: CASSLGEVTEAFF. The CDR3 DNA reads TGTGCCAGCAGCTTAGGAGAAGTCACTGAAGCTTTCTTT.

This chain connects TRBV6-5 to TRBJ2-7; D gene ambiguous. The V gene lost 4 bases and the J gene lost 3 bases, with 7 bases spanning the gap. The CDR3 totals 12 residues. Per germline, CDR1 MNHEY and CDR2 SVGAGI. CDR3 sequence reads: CASSSQLYEQYF. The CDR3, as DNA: TGTGCCAGCAGTTCCCAGCTCTACGAGCAGTACTTC.

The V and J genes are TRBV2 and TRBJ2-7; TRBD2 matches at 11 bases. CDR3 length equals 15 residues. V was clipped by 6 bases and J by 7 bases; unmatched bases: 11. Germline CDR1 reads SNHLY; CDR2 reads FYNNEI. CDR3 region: CASSPRSGGAGEQYF. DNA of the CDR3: TGTGCCAGCAGCCCCCGTAGCGGGGGGGCCGGAGAGCAGTACTTC.

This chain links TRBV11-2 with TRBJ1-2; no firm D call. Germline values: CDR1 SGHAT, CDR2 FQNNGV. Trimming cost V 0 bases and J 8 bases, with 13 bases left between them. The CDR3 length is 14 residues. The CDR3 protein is CASSLDSSLDGYTF. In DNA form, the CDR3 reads TGTGCCAGCAGCTTAGACAGCTCCCTGGACGGCTACACCTTC.

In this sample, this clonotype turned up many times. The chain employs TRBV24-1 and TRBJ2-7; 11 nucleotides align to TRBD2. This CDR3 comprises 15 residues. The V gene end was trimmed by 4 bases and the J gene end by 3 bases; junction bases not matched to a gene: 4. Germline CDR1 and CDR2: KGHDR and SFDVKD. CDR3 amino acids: CATSDGLAGLYEQYF. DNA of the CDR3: TGTGCCACCAGTGACGGACTAGCGGGCCTCTACGAGCAGTACTTC.